Listed below are T cell receptor beta chains from one sample, sequenced in a study of cytomegalovirus exposure and HLA in healthy donors. Clones were sequenced by immunoSEQ multiplex PCR, and TCRdb holds only the in-frame ones, with some missing. Of some 150,000 clones listed, about nine tenths are singletons. The sequenced material came from PBMCs. These TCRs come from a man younger than 30 in good health and CMV-seropositive. Both conserved end residues are part of each CDR3. The D gene is left open where the match is weak. Some rows have no size entry. The others give once, few or many, or a class for an expanded clone.

j_call: TRBJ2-1
clone_size: .
v_call: TRBV5-8
d_call: TRBD1
cdr3_aa: CASSQIGTGFYNEQFF
cdr3_nt: TGTGCCAGCAGCCAAATCGGGACAGGCTTCTACAATGAGCAGTTCTTC

j_call: TRBJ2-3
clone_size: .
v_call: TRBV15
d_call: .
cdr3_aa: CATSRTSSASTDTQYF
cdr3_nt: TGTGCCACCAGCAGAACATCTAGCGCGAGCACAGATACGCAGTATTTT

j_call: TRBJ1-5
clone_size: .
v_call: TRBV28
d_call: .
cdr3_aa: CASSLGGGSNQPQHF
cdr3_nt: TGTGCCAGCAGTTTAGGGGGGGGCAGCAATCAGCCCCAGCATTTT

j_call: TRBJ2-1
clone_size: .
v_call: TRBV4-1
d_call: TRBD2
cdr3_aa: CASSQGFLAGGQNEQFF
cdr3_nt: TGCGCCAGCAGCCAGGGCTTTCTAGCGGGAGGCCAAAATGAGCAGTTCTTC

j_call: TRBJ2-1
clone_size: .
v_call: TRBV10-1
d_call: .
cdr3_aa: CASSADSYNEQFF
cdr3_nt: TGCGCCAGCTCGGCGGACTCCTACAATGAGCAGTTCTTC

j_call: TRBJ1-2
clone_size: .
v_call: TRBV6-1
d_call: TRBD1
cdr3_aa: CASRRVWDRAGYTF
cdr3_nt: TGTGCCAGCAGGAGGGTATGGGACAGGGCGGGCTACACCTTC

j_call: TRBJ2-1
clone_size: .
v_call: TRBV15
d_call: TRBD1
cdr3_aa: CATSSPGTGDNEQFF
cdr3_nt: TGTGCCACCAGCAGTCCCGGGACAGGGGATAATGAGCAGTTCTTC

j_call: TRBJ2-5
clone_size: .
v_call: TRBV7-9
d_call: .
cdr3_aa: CAVGGAETQYF
cdr3_nt: TGTGCCGTAGGGGGGGCAGAGACCCAGTACTTC

j_call: TRBJ2-1
clone_size: .
v_call: TRBV7-6
d_call: .
cdr3_aa: CASSYADHEQFF
cdr3_nt: TGTGCCAGCAGCTACGCGGATCATGAGCAGTTCTTC

j_call: TRBJ2-2
clone_size: .
v_call: TRBV11-2
d_call: .
cdr3_aa: CASSPRGTGELFF
cdr3_nt: TGTGCCAGCAGCCCCCGCGGAACCGGGGAGCTGTTTTTT

j_call: TRBJ1-4
clone_size: .
v_call: TRBV4-2
d_call: TRBD1
cdr3_aa: CASSQEGPSRGREKLFF
cdr3_nt: TGTGCCAGCAGCCAAGAAGGTCCATCAAGGGGGCGAGAAAAACTGTTTTTT

j_call: TRBJ1-5
clone_size: .
v_call: TRBV5-8
d_call: TRBD1
cdr3_aa: CASSSGTGIDQPQHF
cdr3_nt: TGTGCCAGCAGCTCCGGGACAGGGATAGATCAGCCCCAGCATTTT

j_call: TRBJ1-5
clone_size: .
v_call: TRBV7-6
d_call: .
cdr3_aa: CASSFPVAGFRGQPQHF
cdr3_nt: TGTGCCAGCAGTTTCCCCGTCGCTGGATTCAGGGGTCAGCCCCAGCATTTT

j_call: TRBJ1-1
clone_size: .
v_call: TRBV2
d_call: TRBD1
cdr3_aa: CASSSTGGGLATEAFF
cdr3_nt: TGTGCCAGCAGCTCGACAGGGGGCGGGTTGGCGACTGAAGCTTTCTTT

j_call: TRBJ1-1
clone_size: once
v_call: TRBV6-5
d_call: .
cdr3_aa: CASRVQGSWTEAFF
cdr3_nt: TGTGCCAGCAGAGTACAGGGCTCTTGGACTGAAGCTTTCTTT

j_call: TRBJ2-2
clone_size: .
v_call: TRBV7-6
d_call: .
cdr3_aa: CASSLQITGELFF
cdr3_nt: TGTGCCAGCAGCTTACAGATCACCGGGGAGCTGTTTTTT

j_call: TRBJ2-2
clone_size: .
v_call: TRBV5-4
d_call: .
cdr3_aa: CASSLAGGANTGELFF
cdr3_nt: TGTGCCAGCAGCTTGGCCGGGGGAGCGAACACCGGGGAGCTGTTTTTT

j_call: TRBJ1-2
clone_size: .
v_call: TRBV5-4
d_call: TRBD1
cdr3_aa: CASSQGQGALGYTF
cdr3_nt: TGTGCCAGCAGCCAGGGACAGGGGGCGTTAGGCTACACCTTC

j_call: TRBJ1-2
clone_size: .
v_call: TRBV5-4
d_call: TRBD1
cdr3_aa: CASNWQGAYGYTF
cdr3_nt: TGTGCCAGCAACTGGCAGGGGGCATATGGCTACACCTTC

j_call: TRBJ2-1
clone_size: .
v_call: TRBV6-5
d_call: TRBD2
cdr3_aa: CASSYWGTSNEQFF
cdr3_nt: TGTGCCAGCAGTTATTGGGGGACTAGCAATGAGCAGTTCTTC

j_call: TRBJ1-3
clone_size: .
v_call: TRBV10-3
d_call: .
cdr3_aa: CAIRAGNTIYF
cdr3_nt: TGTGCCATCAGGGCCGGAAACACCATATATTTT

j_call: TRBJ2-1
clone_size: .
v_call: TRBV14
d_call: .
cdr3_aa: CASSRLTEIPYNEQFF
cdr3_nt: TGTGCCAGCAGCCGCTTAACAGAGATCCCCTACAATGAGCAGTTCTTC

j_call: TRBJ1-1
clone_size: .
v_call: TRBV6-6
d_call: TRBD1
cdr3_aa: CASRERTGSGTEAFF
cdr3_nt: TGTGCCAGCAGAGAGAGGACAGGGTCGGGAACTGAAGCTTTCTTT

j_call: TRBJ2-2
clone_size: once
v_call: TRBV5-1
d_call: TRBD1
cdr3_aa: CASSNPDRGPSGELFF
cdr3_nt: TGCGCCAGCAGTAATCCAGACAGGGGGCCCTCCGGGGAGCTGTTTTTT

j_call: TRBJ2-3
clone_size: .
v_call: TRBV4-1
d_call: TRBD1
cdr3_aa: CASSRQGAVGTDTQYF
cdr3_nt: TGCGCCAGCAGCCGCCAGGGGGCCGTGGGCACAGATACGCAGTATTTT

j_call: TRBJ1-6
clone_size: .
v_call: TRBV5-1
d_call: .
cdr3_aa: CASSLTGDYNSPLHF
cdr3_nt: TGCGCCAGCAGCTTGACCGGGGACTATAATTCACCCCTCCACTTT

j_call: TRBJ1-5
clone_size: .
v_call: TRBV15
d_call: .
cdr3_aa: CATSSGDRSNQPQHF
cdr3_nt: TGTGCCACCAGCAGCGGAGACCGATCTAATCAGCCCCAGCATTTT

j_call: TRBJ2-1
clone_size: .
v_call: TRBV27
d_call: .
cdr3_aa: CASSIGERVRSEQFF
cdr3_nt: TGTGCCAGCAGTATCGGGGAAAGGGTACGGAGTGAGCAGTTCTTC

j_call: TRBJ2-1
clone_size: .
v_call: TRBV19
d_call: TRBD2
cdr3_aa: CASRGRLAGEQFF
cdr3_nt: TGTGCCAGTAGAGGGAGACTAGCCGGCGAGCAGTTCTTC

j_call: TRBJ1-4
clone_size: .
v_call: TRBV2
d_call: .
cdr3_aa: CASSPRGTNEKLFF
cdr3_nt: TGTGCCAGCAGTCCCAGGGGCACTAATGAAAAACTGTTTTTT

j_call: TRBJ1-2
clone_size: .
v_call: TRBV6-6
d_call: .
cdr3_aa: CASSLDTNYGYTF
cdr3_nt: TGTGCCAGCAGCCTCGACACCAACTATGGCTACACCTTC

j_call: TRBJ2-5
clone_size: .
v_call: TRBV19
d_call: .
cdr3_aa: CASSRRGRQETQYF
cdr3_nt: TGTGCCAGTAGCCGAAGGGGCAGACAAGAGACCCAGTACTTC

j_call: TRBJ1-5
clone_size: .
v_call: TRBV18
d_call: .
cdr3_aa: CASSPSPGKDQPQHF
cdr3_nt: TGTGCCAGCTCACCAAGTCCAGGGAAGGATCAGCCCCAGCATTTT

j_call: TRBJ1-5
clone_size: .
v_call: TRBV10-1
d_call: .
cdr3_aa: CASSDYSNQPQHF
cdr3_nt: TGCGCCAGCAGTGACTATAGCAATCAGCCCCAGCATTTT

j_call: TRBJ2-7
clone_size: .
v_call: TRBV9
d_call: .
cdr3_aa: CASSAPVSPYEQYF
cdr3_nt: TGTGCCAGCAGCGCTCCGGTGTCCCCCTACGAGCAGTACTTC

j_call: TRBJ2-2
clone_size: once
v_call: TRBV11-2
d_call: .
cdr3_aa: CASSYSRTENTGELFF
cdr3_nt: TGTGCCAGCAGCTACTCTCGGACAGAGAACACCGGGGAGCTGTTTTTT

j_call: TRBJ2-1
clone_size: .
v_call: TRBV11-3
d_call: TRBD2
cdr3_aa: CASRRLAGYEQFF
cdr3_nt: TGTGCCAGCAGAAGACTAGCGGGATATGAGCAGTTCTTC

j_call: TRBJ2-7
clone_size: .
v_call: TRBV6-5
d_call: .
cdr3_aa: CASSYSRGSEQYF
cdr3_nt: TGTGCCAGCAGTTACTCAAGGGGTAGCGAGCAGTACTTC

j_call: TRBJ1-1
clone_size: .
v_call: TRBV5-4
d_call: .
cdr3_aa: CASTVDRNTEAFF
cdr3_nt: TGTGCCAGCACCGTAGACAGGAACACTGAAGCTTTCTTT

j_call: TRBJ2-5
clone_size: .
v_call: TRBV18
d_call: .
cdr3_aa: CASSPSSGRETQYF
cdr3_nt: TGTGCCAGCTCGCCCTCCTCGGGTCGAGAGACCCAGTACTTC

j_call: TRBJ2-5
clone_size: .
v_call: TRBV6-1
d_call: .
cdr3_aa: CASFQETQYF
cdr3_nt: TGTGCCTCATTCCAAGAGACCCAGTACTTC

j_call: TRBJ2-7
clone_size: .
v_call: TRBV5-6
d_call: .
cdr3_aa: CASSLRPGLTNSYEQYF
cdr3_nt: TGTGCCAGCAGCTTAAGGCCGGGACTGACGAACTCCTACGAGCAGTACTTC

j_call: TRBJ2-7
clone_size: once
v_call: TRBV6-5
d_call: TRBD2
cdr3_aa: CASSYQLAGGIDEQYF
cdr3_nt: TGTGCCAGCAGTTACCAACTAGCGGGAGGAATCGACGAGCAGTACTTC

j_call: TRBJ1-6
clone_size: .
v_call: TRBV2
d_call: TRBD1
cdr3_aa: CASNRDSYNSPLHF
cdr3_nt: TGTGCCAGCAACCGGGACAGCTATAATTCACCCCTCCACTTT

j_call: TRBJ1-2
clone_size: .
v_call: TRBV7-9
d_call: TRBD1
cdr3_aa: CASSSPGQENIYGYTF
cdr3_nt: TGTGCCAGCAGCTCGCCGGGACAGGAAAATATTTATGGCTACACCTTC

j_call: TRBJ2-7
clone_size: .
v_call: TRBV2
d_call: TRBD2
cdr3_aa: CASSDSGRAGKYF
cdr3_nt: TGTGCCAGCAGTGATAGCGGGAGGGCCGGGAAGTACTTC

j_call: TRBJ1-3
clone_size: .
v_call: TRBV7-2
d_call: .
cdr3_aa: CASSRGASTGNTIYF
cdr3_nt: TGTGCCAGCAGCCGGGGGGCAAGTACTGGAAACACCATATATTTT

j_call: TRBJ2-7
clone_size: .
v_call: TRBV5-1
d_call: TRBD1
cdr3_aa: CASSRAGGQGPEQYF
cdr3_nt: TGCGCCAGCAGCCGTGCGGGCGGACAGGGTCCCGAGCAGTACTTC

j_call: TRBJ1-4
clone_size: .
v_call: TRBV7-2
d_call: TRBD1
cdr3_aa: CASSPTPLTGVEKLFF
cdr3_nt: TGTGCCAGCAGCCCCACGCCGTTGACAGGGGTTGAAAAACTGTTTTTT

j_call: TRBJ1-4
clone_size: .
v_call: TRBV28
d_call: TRBD1
cdr3_aa: CASSPPGTGRRKLFF
cdr3_nt: TGTGCCAGCTCACCTCCCGGGACAGGACGCCGAAAACTGTTTTTT

j_call: TRBJ2-4
clone_size: few
v_call: TRBV19
d_call: .
cdr3_aa: CASSMEDIQYF
cdr3_nt: TGTGCCAGTAGTATGGAGGACATTCAGTACTTC